The 32 T cell receptor beta chains below all came from one sample that was sequenced in a study of T cells after yellow fever vaccination. TCRdb itself ran the 5' RACE reads through MiXCR, one entry per CDR3 protein. The sample holds about 510,000 distinct CDR3 sequences, around a fifth seen once. Sequences were derived from PBMCs, sampled 21 days after the first yellow fever vaccination. These receptors originate from a man aged 18 to 30 who received the YFV17D yellow fever vaccine.

This clonotype has only a few counts. The chain carries TRBV4-3 and TRBJ1-4; D perhaps matches TRBD1 (6 bases). V was pared by 2 bases and J by 8 bases, with 18 bases between. Germline CDR1 and CDR2: LGHNA and YSLEER. This CDR3 spans 16 amino acids. The CDR3 DNA reads as TGCGCCAGCAGCCAAAACCCTCCGGGGGCGGGAGAAAAACTGTTTTTT. It yields the protein CASSQNPPGAGEKLFF.

This clonotype has only a few counts. The J gene is TRBJ2-3, the V gene TRBV9, with TRBD1 as a possible D gene (6 bases). V gave up 3 bases and J gave up 2 bases, with 13 bases separating them. The CDR3 is made up of 15 amino acids. In germline, CDR1 is SGDLS, CDR2 YYNGEE. The CDR3 region is CASSGLQGPTDTQYF. CDR3 nucleotide sequence: TGTGCCAGCAGCGGGTTACAGGGCCCCACAGATACGCAGTATTTT.

This sequence joins TRBV4-3 and TRBJ2-4, with D unresolved. Trimming cost V 4 bases and J 11 bases, with 15 bases left between them. The CDR3 runs to 13 residues. The V gene's germline CDR1 is LGHNA and CDR2 YSLEER. CDR3 protein: CASSPRPELFQYF. CDR3 DNA sequence: TGCGCCAGCAGCCCTCGGCCCGAATTGTTTCAGTACTTC.

V is TRBV9 and J is TRBJ2-3; tentative D call: TRBD2 (6 bases). The V end lost 3 bases, the J end lost 4 bases, and 12 bases lay between the germline ends. This CDR3 comprises 14 residues. Per germline, CDR1 SGDLS and CDR2 YYNGEE. For the CDR3, the DNA is TGTGCCAGCAGCGATCTGTCTAGCGCAGATACGCAGTATTTT. Its translation is CASSDLSSADTQYF.

This chain links TRBV4-2 with TRBJ2-2, with 9 nucleotides matching TRBD1. The CDR3 is 14 residues long. Trimming cost V 4 bases and J 8 bases; bases outside gene matches: 5. Germline V gives CDR1 LGHNA, CDR2 YNFKEQ. Here the CDR3 reads CASSRLTGGGELFF. The DNA of the CDR3 is TGTGCCAGCAGCCGCCTGACAGGGGGTGGGGAGCTGTTTTTT.

This rearrangement joins TRBV10-3 to TRBJ2-1; TRBD1 matches at 10 bases. The germline gives CDR1 ENHRY, CDR2 SYGVKD. V lost 4 bases to trimming and J lost 5 bases; unmatched junction nucleotides: 11. The CDR3 is 17 amino acids. The CDR3 DNA is TGTGCCATCAGTGCCCTCGTCGGGACAGGGGAGAACAATGAGCAGTTCTTC. Protein sequence: CAISALVGTGENNEQFF.

This clonotype was seen more than once but under ten times. The chain has TRBV7-9 and TRBJ1-3; a possible D gene is TRBD1 (6 bases). V dropped 5 bases and J dropped 4 bases, with 15 bases sitting between them. The CDR3 has 15 amino acids. Germline V gives CDR1 SEHNR, CDR2 FQNEAQ (reference sequence). CDR3 sequence reads: CASSGTGLLGNTIYF. In nucleotides, the CDR3 is TGTGCCAGCAGCGGAACAGGGTTACTCGGAAACACCATATATTTT.

This clonotype turned up a few times. J is TRBJ2-2 and V is TRBV24-1, with D uncertain. Between the trimmed V and J ends, which lost 4 bases and 4 bases, there was a span of 12 bases. The length of the CDR3 is 15 residues. Germline values: CDR1 KGHDR, CDR2 SFDVKD. The CDR3 loop is CATSDPNSITGELFF. In DNA, the CDR3 is TGTGCCACCAGTGACCCTAATAGTATCACCGGGGAGCTGTTTTTT.

The gene calls are TRBV3-1 and TRBJ2-5; tentatively, D is TRBD1 or TRBD2 (5 bases each). Germline V gene data show CDR1 as LGHDT and CDR2 as YNNKEL (reference sequence). The V end was cut by 1 base, the J end by 2 bases, with 14 bases between. The CDR3 runs 16 residues. For the CDR3, the DNA is TGTGCCAGCAGCCAAGCGGGACCGACAGAGCAAGAGACCCAGTACTTC. Translation gives CASSQAGPTEQETQYF.

The genes are TRBV14 and TRBJ2-2, with 10 nucleotides matching TRBD1. The CDR3 sequence is 19 residues long. J lost 0 bases, V lost 4 bases, and 11 bases had no gene match. Germline lookup yields CDR1 SGHDN and CDR2 FVKESK. In DNA form, the CDR3 reads TGTGCCAGCAGCCCCCGGGACAGGGGATGGACGGCGAACACCGGGGAGCTGTTTTTT. It specifies CASSPRDRGWTANTGELFF.

The sample holds a few counts of this clonotype. The chain links TRBV5-1 to TRBJ2-3, with 11 bases matching TRBD2. The CDR3 runs to 14 residues. Per germline, CDR1 SGHRS and CDR2 YFSETQ. J gave up 4 bases and V 6 bases, and 4 bases lay outside the gene matches. The CDR3, as DNA: TGCGCCAGCAAGCTAGCGGGGGGAGCAGATACGCAGTATTTT. Residues: CASKLAGGADTQYF.

Only a few counts were recorded for this clonotype. This chain uses TRBV20-1 with TRBJ1-2; D uncertain. Germline V CDR1 and CDR2: DFQATT, SNEGSKA (reference sequence). Trimming left V 6 bases short and J 6 bases short, with 11 bases between. The CDR3 sequence is 11 residues long. The CDR3 spells CSAPRGDGYTF. The CDR3 region has the DNA TGCAGTGCCCCCCGAGGAGATGGCTACACCTTC.

This clonotype was found a few times. J is TRBJ2-1 and V is TRBV7-2; D is perhaps TRBD2 (5 bases). The germline CDR1 and CDR2 sequences are SGHTA and FQGNSA. The CDR3 covers 14 residues. Trimming pared 0 bases from V and 5 bases from J, leaving 8 bases between. The CDR3 protein is CASSLASGNNEQFF. CDR3 in DNA: TGTGCCAGCAGCTTAGCCTCCGGGAACAATGAGCAGTTCTTC.

The chain employs TRBV12-3 or TRBV12-4 and TRBJ2-3; a weak D match, TRBD2 (5 bases). V was cut by 2 bases and J by 2 bases, with 8 bases left in between. There are 14 residues in the CDR3. The CDR3 protein is CASSLWETTDTQYF. In nucleotides, the CDR3 is TGTGCCAGCAGTTTATGGGAGACCACAGATACGCAGTATTTT.

The chain is built from TRBV10-3 and TRBJ2-1, with 7 bases aligning to TRBD1. This CDR3 has 15 residues. J lost 5 bases, V lost 5 bases, and 9 bases had no gene match. Germline lookup yields CDR1 ENHRY and CDR2 SYGVKD. In DNA, the CDR3 is TGTGCCATCAGTTACCAAAGACAGGGCGACAATGAGCAGTTCTTC. Translation: CAISYQRQGDNEQFF.

This clonotype was detected only a few times. This rearrangement joins TRBV5-4 to TRBJ2-1; the D is unclear. CDR1 and CDR2 (germline): SGHNT, YYREEE (reference sequence). V shed 4 bases and J shed 8 bases, with 16 bases lying between them. CDR3 length equals 14 residues. CDR3 DNA sequence: TGTGCCAGCAGCCCCTTCCTGGGAAGGCATGAGCAGTTCTTC. As protein: CASSPFLGRHEQFF.

V usage is TRBV5-1 and J usage is TRBJ2-1; TRBD1 matches 7 bases. The ends lost 4 bases at V and 4 bases at J; junction bases unmatched: 8. Per germline, CDR1 SGHRS and CDR2 YFSETQ. CDR3 length: 15 residues. The CDR3 region has the DNA TGCGCCAGCAGCCCGGGACAGAACCGATACAATGAGCAGTTCTTC. This encodes CASSPGQNRYNEQFF. The variable domain in full, completed from reference TRBV5-1 and TRBJ2-1, reads KAGVTQTPRYLIKTRGQQVTLSCSPISGHRSVSWYQQTPGQGLQFLFEYFSETQRNKGNFPGRFSGRQFSNSRSEMNVSTLELGDSALYLCASSPGQNRYNEQFFGPGTRLTVL.

The rearrangement joins TRBV20-1 to TRBJ2-7; 9 bases are a match to TRBD2. CDR1 and CDR2 from the germline V gene are DFQATT and SNEGSKA (reference sequence). Trimming took 3 bases from V and 2 from J; bases not matched to a gene: 2. The CDR3 totals 13 residues. CDR3 nucleotides: TGCAGTGCTAGGCGGGGGGGAACCTACGAGCAGTACTTC. Its protein is CSARRGGTYEQYF.

This clonotype was detected many times. V gene TRBV12-3 or TRBV12-4 combines with J gene TRBJ1-5; no reliable D call. V dropped 6 bases and J dropped 4 bases, with 10 bases sitting between them. The CDR3 totals 13 residues. The CDR3 nucleotides read TGTGCCAGCAGCTTAAGGGAGAATCAGCCCCAGCATTTT. It is translated as CASSLRENQPQHF.

This clonotype was counted between two and nine times. Germline and junction disagree at one end, which may indicate a read error. The rearrangement links TRBV7-7 to TRBJ1-2, with D possibly being TRBD1 (5 bases). The CDR3 has 14 residues. CDR1 and CDR2 from the germline V gene are SSHAT and FNYEAQ (reference sequence). The DNA of the CDR3 is TGTGCTAGCAGCTTAAGGCAGGGCAACTATGGCTACACCTTC. It specifies CASSLRQGNYGYTF.

Only a few counts were recorded for this clonotype. V usage is TRBV5-5 and J usage is TRBJ1-1, with 7 positions matching TRBD1. CDR1 SGHKS and CDR2 YYEKEE come from the germline V gene (reference sequence). The CDR3 is made up of 13 amino acids. V shed 3 bases and J 8 bases; nucleotides not matched to a gene: 7. DNA of the CDR3: TGTGCCAGCAGCTCCTCGGGACAGACAGAAGCTTTCTTT. The encoded protein is CASSSSGQTEAFF.

This clonotype was counted between two and nine times. The rearrangement uses TRBV5-1 and TRBJ1-1, with D possibly matching TRBD1 (5 bases). V gave up 2 bases and J gave up 0 bases, with 14 bases separating them. From germline, CDR1 is SGHRS and CDR2 YFSETQ. CDR3 size: 16 residues. CDR3 bases: TGCGCCAGCAGCTTTGACAGCACCCCTGTGAACACTGAAGCTTTCTTT. Its protein is CASSFDSTPVNTEAFF.

The chain recombines TRBV20-1 with TRBJ1-2; D remains ambiguous. The CDR3 covers 12 residues. Between the trimmed V and J ends, which lost 4 bases and 6 bases, there was a span of 12 bases. CDR1 and CDR2 from the germline V gene are DFQATT and SNEGSKA (reference sequence). CDR3 in DNA: TGCAGTGCTAAGAGGGTCGGTCATGGCTACACCTTC. Translating it yields CSAKRVGHGYTF.

The J gene is TRBJ2-3, the V gene TRBV29-1; 9 positions match TRBD2. The CDR3 length is 16 residues. CDR1 SQVTM and CDR2 ANQGSEA come from the germline V gene. The junction had 7 bases not matched to a gene; V was cut back by 1 base and J by 2 bases. The CDR3 DNA follows: TGCAGCGTTGAAGGGCTCCTAGCGGGGCCCACAGATACGCAGTATTTT. Protein sequence: CSVEGLLAGPTDTQYF.

This clonotype occurred a few times. CDR3 nucleotides: TGTGCCAGCAGCTTCGTGGGGAGTGAGCAGTTCTTC. Its translation is CASSFVGSEQFF. The chain employs TRBV5-5 and TRBJ2-1; D is possibly TRBD2 (5 bases). The germline V gene encodes CDR1 SGHKS and CDR2 YYEKEE (reference sequence). Trimming took 2 bases from V and 9 from J, leaving 9 bases between them. This CDR3 region has 12 residues.

The chain's CDR3 is CSARVRVGPEAFF. CDR3 sequence (DNA): TGCAGTGCTAGAGTACGTGTGGGTCCTGAAGCTTTCTTT. The V gene is TRBV20-1, the J gene TRBJ1-1; D call uncertain. Germline loops: CDR1 DFQATT, CDR2 SNEGSKA (reference sequence). The CDR3 totals 13 residues. V lost 1 base and J 6 bases, leaving 12 bases between the germline ends.

This clonotype was picked up a small number of times. The V and J genes are TRBV18 and TRBJ2-5, with TRBD1 as a possible D gene (5 bases). The germline gives CDR1 KGHSH, CDR2 LQKENI. V gave up 0 bases and J gave up 5 bases, with 10 bases separating them. The CDR3 loop spans 14 amino acids. CDR3 sequence: CASSPPSGMETQYF. In DNA, the CDR3 is TGTGCCAGCTCACCACCGTCAGGGATGGAGACCCAGTACTTC. The complete variable domain, with remaining parts taken from reference TRBV18 and TRBJ2-5, reads NAGVMQNPRHLVRRRGQEARLRCSPMKGHSHVYWYRQLPEEGLKFMVYLQKENIIDESGMPKERFSAEFPKEGPSILRIQQVVRGDSAAYFCASSPPSGMETQYFGPGTRLLVL.

The table lists this clonotype with a few counts. The chain carries TRBV2 and TRBJ2-1; 9 nucleotides agree with TRBD1. CDR1 is SNHLY and CDR2 is FYNNEI in the germline V gene. With 6 bases clipped from V and 3 bases from J, the junction kept 6 bases outside the gene matches. This CDR3 contains 15 residues. CDR3 in amino acids: CASSGGTGRYNEQFF. The CDR3 coding sequence is TGTGCCAGCAGCGGGGGGACAGGGCGCTACAATGAGCAGTTCTTC.

Ten or more counts support this clonotype. V is TRBV12-3 or TRBV12-4 and J is TRBJ1-2, with D tentatively TRBD1 (6 bases). Trimming pared 5 bases from V and 8 bases from J, leaving 21 bases between. The CDR3 sequence is 15 residues long. CDR3 coding DNA: TGTGCCAGCAGTCCGCCCTTCACAGGGAAGTGGGGCTACACCTTC. Translating it yields CASSPPFTGKWGYTF.

This clonotype was found many times. The J gene is TRBJ2-2, the V gene TRBV5-1; D is unclear. Trimming took off 5 bases at V and 4 bases at J, with 12 bases between the two ends. The germline V gene encodes CDR1 SGHRS and CDR2 YFSETQ. This CDR3 is 14 amino acids long. CDR3 nucleotides: TGCGCCAGCAGTGGCCAGCCTCTCACCGGGGAGCTGTTTTTT. It yields the protein CASSGQPLTGELFF.

This clonotype has ten or more counts. This chain joins TRBV2 and TRBJ2-1; a weak D match, TRBD2 (6 bases). The CDR3 is 14 residues long. CDR1 and CDR2 (germline): SNHLY, FYNNEI. V was cut by 1 base and J by 8 bases, with 12 bases left in between. The CDR3 reads CASSEDASDHEQFF. As DNA, the CDR3 is TGTGCCAGCAGTGAAGATGCTAGCGACCATGAGCAGTTCTTC.

This clonotype was seen only a few times. The V call is TRBV20-1, the J call TRBJ2-5; no reliable D call. Germline CDR1 DFQATT, CDR2 SNEGSKA (reference sequence). The CDR3 is 12 amino acids. The V gene lost 3 bases and the J gene lost 4 bases, with 9 bases spanning the gap. CDR3: CSASRLGETQYF. The DNA for the CDR3 is TGCAGTGCTAGTAGGCTGGGAGAGACCCAGTACTTC.